Listed here are 2 T cell receptor beta chains from one sample, sequenced in a study of CD8 T cells in ankylosing spondylitis listed by TCRdb under 2017. The method was 5' RACE. The listed sequencing device is Illumina HiSeq 2500. TCRdb cleaned the public reads at Q25 with fastp, built clones with MiXCR and kept in-frame beta chains. CDR3 protein duplicates are merged, each entry listing the most common genes and DNA. This sample is represented by approximately 300,000 distinct CDR3 sequences; less than 25% of them were singletons. Clones ranked in the top ten supply under 4% of the sample. Sequences were obtained from blood, either unsorted or a sorted T cell fraction (not recorded which). Receptors originate from a female donor with ankylosing spondylitis or in good health (not recorded which).

There are a few counts of this clonotype. The chain recombines TRBV3-1 with TRBJ1-1; D remains ambiguous. Germline V gene lookup returns CDR1 LGHDT and CDR2 YNNKEL (reference sequence). The CDR3 length is 14 residues. Trimming took 1 base from V and 1 from J, leaving 7 bases between them. The CDR3 loop is CASSQATANTEAFF. In DNA, the CDR3 is TGTGCCAGCAGCCAAGCAACGGCGAACACTGAAGCTTTCTTT. Using reference TRBV3-1 and TRBJ1-1 for the parts outside the CDR3, the full variable domain is DTAVSQTPKYLVTQMGNDKSIKCEQNLGHDTMYWYKQDSKKFLKIMFSYNNKELIINETVPNRFSPKSPDKAHLNLHINSLELGDSAVYFCASSQATANTEAFFGQGTRLTVV.

Only a few counts were recorded for this clonotype. The rearrangement uses TRBV15 and TRBJ2-7; 7 nucleotides line up with TRBD2. CDR3 length equals 15 residues. J lost 7 bases, V lost 1 base, and 10 bases had no gene match. From germline, CDR1 is LNHNV and CDR2 YYDKDF (reference sequence). The CDR3 DNA reads as TGTGCCACCAGCAGAGTCGTGGCGGGAGCTCAAGAGCAGTACTTC. Translating it yields CATSRVVAGAQEQYF. The entire variable domain, with the rest obtained from reference TRBV15 and TRBJ2-7, is as follows: DAMVIQNPRYQVTQFGKPVTLSCSQTLNHNVMYWYQQKSSQAPKLLFHYYDKDFNNEADTPDNFQSRRPNTSFCFLDIRSPGLGDTAMYLCATSRVVAGAQEQYFGPGTRLTVT.